A selection of T cell receptor beta chains follows, all from one sample in a study of Tregs in tolerant kidney transplant recipients. These receptors have no known antigen. The method was immunoSEQ multiplex PCR; TCRdb's version includes in-frame clones alone and lacks a portion of them. The table records a few thousand clones, 40% to 50% of them present only once. Sequencing used Tregs from blood grown in culture. These receptor sequences come from a human donor in good health. Each CDR3 is given with its conserved first and last residue. D genes are given only for firm matches. The size of a clone is reported for some rows only, either as once, few or many, or as a class for expanded clones.

J gene,D gene,clone size,CDR3 length,V gene,CDR3 protein,CDR3 DNA
TRBJ2-2,TRBD2,few,17,TRBV11-3,CASSLVAGGLGTGELFF,TGTGCCAGCAGCTTAGTTGCGGGGGGCCTTGGAACCGGGGAGCTGTTTTTT
TRBJ1-3,.,few,14,TRBV6-5,CASSYPRGRNTIYF,TGTGCCAGCAGTTACCCGAGAGGCCGAAACACCATATATTTT
TRBJ2-7,.,medium-sized,13,TRBV7-4,CASSPKKGYEQYF,TGTGCCAGCAGCCCAAAAAAGGGGTACGAGCAGTACTTC
TRBJ2-5,TRBD2,.,15,TRBV19,CASSIIAGVRETQYF,TGTGCCAGTAGTATCATAGCGGGAGTCCGAGAGACCCAGTACTTC
TRBJ2-7,.,.,15,TRBV2,CASRGWGTRYYEQYF,TGTGCCAGCCGCGGGTGGGGGACTCGATACTACGAGCAGTACTTC
TRBJ2-5,.,.,16,TRBV5-1,CASSPIADSLQETQYF,TGCGCCAGCAGCCCCATTGCCGACAGCCTCCAAGAGACCCAGTACTTC
TRBJ2-3,TRBD2,medium-sized,17,TRBV10-1,CASSDSWLAGVADTQYF,TGCGCCAGCAGTGACTCGTGGCTAGCGGGAGTCGCGGATACGCAGTATTTT
TRBJ2-7,TRBD1,.,18,TRBV23-1,CASSHPGQGAPGAYEQYF,TGCGCCAGCAGTCACCCGGGACAGGGGGCCCCAGGTGCCTACGAGCAGTACTTC
TRBJ1-2,.,.,13,TRBV5-5,CASSFTPSYGYTF,TGTGCCAGCAGCTTTACACCTAGCTATGGCTACACCTTC
TRBJ2-5,TRBD1,.,14,TRBV7-9,CASSLGGQFLIQYF,TGTGCCAGCAGCTTAGGGGGACAGTTTTTGATCCAGTACTTC
TRBJ1-1,.,few,16,TRBV18,CASSPLEGGGDTEAFF,TGTGCCAGCTCACCATTGGAGGGGGGCGGGGACACTGAAGCTTTCTTT
TRBJ2-2,.,medium-sized,16,TRBV19,CASTLLGGLSTGELFF,TGTGCCAGTACCCTACTCGGAGGCCTAAGCACCGGGGAGCTGTTTTTT
TRBJ1-1,.,medium-sized,16,TRBV7-9,CASSLTPGRLNTEAFF,TGTGCCAGCAGCTTAACGCCGGGCAGACTAAACACTGAAGCTTTCTTT
TRBJ2-2,TRBD1,.,16,TRBV18,CASSPLPGQGVRELFF,TGTGCCAGCTCACCACTACCGGGACAGGGCGTGAGGGAGCTGTTTTTT
TRBJ2-5,TRBD2,.,17,TRBV4-2,CASSRASGGGIQETQYF,TGTGCCAGCAGCCGGGCTAGCGGGGGCGGAATTCAAGAGACCCAGTACTTC
TRBJ2-7,TRBD2,large,17,TRBV4-2,CASSQDMASGSHYEQYF,TGTGCCAGCAGCCAAGATATGGCTAGCGGGAGCCACTACGAGCAGTACTTC
TRBJ2-3,TRBD1,few,16,TRBV25-1,CASSEWIQGATDTQYF,TGTGCCAGCAGTGAATGGATACAGGGGGCGACAGATACGCAGTATTTT
TRBJ1-1,.,.,12,TRBV2,CASSAQNTEAFF,TGTGCCAGCAGTGCTCAGAACACTGAAGCTTTCTTT
TRBJ1-2,.,.,15,TRBV5-1,CASSAGTFLNYGYTF,TGCGCCAGCAGCGCCGGGACCTTTCTGAACTATGGCTACACCTTC
TRBJ1-4,.,.,14,TRBV5-1,CASSLTGNGEKLFF,TGCGCCAGCAGCCTCACAGGGAACGGGGAAAAACTGTTTTTT
TRBJ2-2,.,.,15,TRBV19,CASSMPRANTGELFF,TGTGCCAGTAGTATGCCCAGGGCGAACACCGGGGAGCTGTTTTTT
TRBJ2-3,.,few,16,TRBV7-2,CARGQFSSVFPDTQYF,TGTGCCAGGGGACAGTTTTCTAGCGTCTTCCCAGATACGCAGTATTTT
TRBJ2-7,TRBD1,few,14,TRBV19,CASSRTGPGYEQYF,TGTGCCAGTAGCCGGACAGGGCCGGGCTACGAGCAGTACTTC
TRBJ2-2,TRBD1,.,15,TRBV5-5,CASSLTGGVTGELFF,TGTGCCAGCAGCCTGACAGGGGGCGTCACCGGGGAGCTGTTTTTT
TRBJ2-7,.,once,15,TRBV6-6,CASSPRGARTYEQYF,TGTGCCAGCAGCCCTCGTGGGGCCCGGACCTACGAGCAGTACTTC
TRBJ1-2,TRBD1,few,14,TRBV2,CASTGGAFMGGYTF,TGTGCCAGCACAGGGGGCGCATTTATGGGAGGCTACACCTTC
TRBJ2-1,TRBD2,few,15,TRBV12-5,CASGPGTSGSNEQFF,TGTGCTAGTGGCCCCGGGACTAGCGGGAGTAATGAGCAGTTCTTC
TRBJ2-3,TRBD2,.,16,TRBV5-1,CASSLAGLAGLGTQYF,TGCGCCAGCAGCTTGGCAGGACTAGCGGGTCTCGGTACGCAGTATTTT
TRBJ2-3,.,.,14,TRBV9,CASSVGGWTDTQYF,TGTGCCAGCAGCGTTGGGGGGTGGACAGATACGCAGTATTTT
TRBJ2-3,.,.,15,TRBV19,CASSITGTPRAAQYF,TGTGCCAGTAGTATCACCGGGACTCCTAGAGCAGCGCAGTATTTT
TRBJ2-1,.,few,14,TRBV5-1,CASSLFVSINEQFF,TGCGCCAGCAGCTTGTTCGTCTCCATCAATGAGCAGTTCTTC
TRBJ2-7,TRBD2,.,17,TRBV7-9,CASSQDMASGSHYEQYF,TGTGCCAGCAGCCAAGATATGGCTAGCGGGAGCCACTACGAGCAGTACTTC
TRBJ1-1,.,.,16,TRBV14,CASSLLGRGVRTEAFF,TGTGCCAGCAGCCTCCTCGGGCGGGGGGTACGAACTGAAGCTTTCTTT
TRBJ2-2,.,.,16,TRBV7-8,CASSLASGRNTGELFF,TGTGCCAGCAGCTTAGCTTCCGGGAGAAACACCGGGGAGCTGTTTTTT
TRBJ1-5,TRBD1,.,15,TRBV5-1,CASSLSGQGLQPQHF,TGCGCCAGCAGCTTGTCGGGACAGGGTCTACAGCCCCAGCATTTT
TRBJ2-7,TRBD1,large,15,TRBV7-2,CASSPGTGSFYEQYF,TGTGCCAGCAGCCCTGGGACAGGGTCCTTCTACGAGCAGTACTTC
TRBJ2-1,.,.,17,TRBV19,CASSITGGRVAGERKFF,TGTGCCAGTAGTATAACCGGGGGGCGCGTGGCCGGAGAGAGGAAGTTCTTC
TRBJ2-7,TRBD2,medium-sized,14,TRBV7-3,CASSQAGPSYEQYF,TGTGCCAGCAGCCAAGCGGGGCCTTCCTACGAGCAGTACTTC
TRBJ1-1,.,.,15,TRBV11-2,CASSSRGRRNTEAFF,TGTGCCAGCAGCTCAAGGGGACGGAGGAACACTGAAGCTTTCTTT
TRBJ1-2,.,.,15,TRBV5-1,CASSITTGQLYGYTF,TGCGCCAGCAGCATAACAACGGGACAACTTTATGGCTACACCTTC
TRBJ2-7,.,few,12,TRBV19,CASQMTGTEQYF,TGTGCCAGTCAAATGACAGGAACCGAGCAGTACTTC
TRBJ1-2,TRBD1,medium-sized,12,TRBV19,CASSSSTGPYTF,TGTGCCAGTAGTTCCTCGACAGGGCCCTACACCTTC
TRBJ2-3,TRBD2,few,16,TRBV5-4,CASSPPTSGGAGTQYF,TGTGCCAGCAGCCCCCCAACTAGCGGGGGGGCGGGGACGCAGTATTTT
TRBJ2-7,TRBD2,medium-sized,15,TRBV7-8,CASSLVSGRGYEQYF,TGTGCCAGCAGCTTAGTTAGCGGGAGAGGCTACGAGCAGTACTTC
TRBJ2-7,.,medium-sized,15,TRBV30,CAWRRAGTAQREQYF,TGTGCCTGGAGAAGGGCTGGGACCGCTCAGCGGGAGCAGTACTTC
TRBJ2-2,.,large,15,TRBV19,CASSYFTGDTGELFF,TGTGCCAGTAGCTACTTTACGGGGGACACCGGGGAGCTGTTTTTT
TRBJ2-3,.,medium-sized,15,TRBV7-3,CASSLGVLGTDTQYF,TGTGCCAGCAGCTTAGGGGTCTTAGGGACAGATACGCAGTATTTT
TRBJ2-6,.,.,16,TRBV5-4,CASSFTYTSGANVLTF,TGTGCCAGCAGCTTTACTTACACTTCTGGGGCCAACGTCCTGACTTTC
TRBJ2-7,.,.,15,TRBV5-1,CASSLVSGARYEQYF,TGCGCCAGCAGCTTGGTCTCGGGGGCGCGGTATGAGCAGTACTTC
TRBJ2-3,.,few,16,TRBV5-4,CASSRRTGFFTDTQYF,TGTGCCAGCAGCCGCCGGACTGGTTTTTTCACAGATACGCAGTATTTT
TRBJ2-1,.,.,12,TRBV19,CASSLGLGEQFF,TGTGCCAGTAGTCTCGGTTTGGGTGAGCAGTTCTTC
TRBJ2-7,.,.,11,TRBV6-1,CASSALYEQYF,TGTGCCAGCAGTGCCCTCTACGAGCAGTACTTC
TRBJ2-5,TRBD1,.,14,TRBV6-6,CASSSPGQGATQYF,TGTGCCAGCAGTTCGCCGGGACAGGGGGCCACCCAGTACTTC
TRBJ2-1,TRBD1,.,16,TRBV4-2,CASSFPLGQVVDEQFF,TGTGCCAGCAGCTTCCCCTTGGGACAGGTTGTGGATGAGCAGTTCTTC
TRBJ2-7,.,.,13,TRBV7-8,CASSLDRAGEQYF,TGTGCCAGCAGCTTAGATAGGGCGGGCGAGCAGTACTTC
TRBJ1-6,TRBD1,large,16,TRBV6-1,CASSVGGGTGGSPLHF,TGTGCCAGCAGTGTAGGGGGAGGAACAGGGGGGAGCCCCCTCCACTTT
TRBJ1-1,TRBD1,.,14,TRBV5-1,CASSLQGWNTEAFF,TGCGCCAGCAGCTTACAGGGGTGGAACACTGAAGCTTTCTTT
TRBJ2-7,.,.,15,TRBV6-1,CASSELGGNSYEQYF,TGTGCCAGCAGTGAATTGGGCGGGAACTCCTACGAGCAGTACTTC
TRBJ2-3,TRBD2,medium-sized,15,TRBV5-8,CASSPLAGWADTQYF,TGTGCCAGCAGCCCCTTAGCGGGGTGGGCAGATACGCAGTATTTT
TRBJ2-7,TRBD1,few,15,TRBV5-1,CASSWGQGHSYEQYF,TGCGCCAGCAGCTGGGGACAGGGTCATTCCTACGAGCAGTACTTC